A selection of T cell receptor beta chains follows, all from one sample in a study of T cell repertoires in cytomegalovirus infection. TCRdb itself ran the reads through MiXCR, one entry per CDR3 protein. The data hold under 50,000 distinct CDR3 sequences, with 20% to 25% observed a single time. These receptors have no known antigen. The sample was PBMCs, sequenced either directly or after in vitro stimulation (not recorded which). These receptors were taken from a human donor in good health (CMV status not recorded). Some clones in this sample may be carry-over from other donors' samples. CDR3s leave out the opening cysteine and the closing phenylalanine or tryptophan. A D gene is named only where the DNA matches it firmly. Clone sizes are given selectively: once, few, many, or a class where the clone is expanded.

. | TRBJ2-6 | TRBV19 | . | ASRGATGANVLT
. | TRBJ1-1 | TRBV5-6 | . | ASKIMNTEAF
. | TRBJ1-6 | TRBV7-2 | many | ASSLALRAPLH
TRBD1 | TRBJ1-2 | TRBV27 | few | ASRGTGYYGYT
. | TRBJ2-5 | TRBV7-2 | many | ASSLLTGTQETQY
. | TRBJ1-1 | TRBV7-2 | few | ASSLGGGTF
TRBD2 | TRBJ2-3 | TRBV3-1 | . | ASSPDPGLAGGFSTDTQY
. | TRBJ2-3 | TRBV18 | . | ASSPIGPGPTDTQY
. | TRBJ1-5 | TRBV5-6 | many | ASGRGGQPQH
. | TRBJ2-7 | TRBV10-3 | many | ATRQHISYEQY
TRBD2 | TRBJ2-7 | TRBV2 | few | ASSVSGRSYEQY
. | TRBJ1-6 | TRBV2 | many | ASSVEGNSPLH
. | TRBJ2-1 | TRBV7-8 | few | ASSLLAPSSYNEQF
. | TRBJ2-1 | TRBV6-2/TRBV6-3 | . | ASSWTRGGTYNEQF
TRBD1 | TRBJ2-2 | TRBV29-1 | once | SVYRGTGELF
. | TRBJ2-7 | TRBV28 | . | ASSSYSYEQY
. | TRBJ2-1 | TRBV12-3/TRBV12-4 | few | ASSFPRKGLAMSSYNEQF
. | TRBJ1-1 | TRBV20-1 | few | SLTRGNTEAF
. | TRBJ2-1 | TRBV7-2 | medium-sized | ASTMTELGEQF
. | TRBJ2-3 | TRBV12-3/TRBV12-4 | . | ASSFSSRTDTQY
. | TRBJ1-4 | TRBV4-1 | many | ASSQDRVDLGEKLF
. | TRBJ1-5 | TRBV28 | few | ASSLSVQGNQPQH
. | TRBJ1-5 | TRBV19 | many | ASNRGNQPQH
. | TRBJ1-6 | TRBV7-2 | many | ASSLVGQGDVSPLH
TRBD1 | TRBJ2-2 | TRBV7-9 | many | ASSRDRQTGELF
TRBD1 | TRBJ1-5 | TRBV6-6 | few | ASRARGQGSNQPQH
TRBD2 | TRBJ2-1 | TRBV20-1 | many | SASSGIRSYNEQF
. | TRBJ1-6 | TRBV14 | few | ASRPGQSHPDSPLH
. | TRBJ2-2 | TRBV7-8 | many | ASSLRARYAGELF
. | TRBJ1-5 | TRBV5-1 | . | ASSETGLNQPQH
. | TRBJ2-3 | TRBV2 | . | ASNLRASSTDTQY
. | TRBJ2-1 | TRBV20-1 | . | SARDGGSSYNEQF
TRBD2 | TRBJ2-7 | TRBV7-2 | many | ASSPTSGGAYEQY